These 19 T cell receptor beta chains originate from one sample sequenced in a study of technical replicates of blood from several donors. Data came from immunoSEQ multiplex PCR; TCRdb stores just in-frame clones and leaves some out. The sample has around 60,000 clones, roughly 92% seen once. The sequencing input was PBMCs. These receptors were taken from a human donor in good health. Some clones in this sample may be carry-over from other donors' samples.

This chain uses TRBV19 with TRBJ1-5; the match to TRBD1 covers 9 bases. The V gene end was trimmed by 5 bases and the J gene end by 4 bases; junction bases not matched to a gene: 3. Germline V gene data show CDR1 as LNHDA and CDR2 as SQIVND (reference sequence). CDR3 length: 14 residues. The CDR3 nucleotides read TGTGCCAGTAGTTCGACAGGGGGTAATCAGCCCCAGCATTTT. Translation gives CASSSTGGNQPQHF.

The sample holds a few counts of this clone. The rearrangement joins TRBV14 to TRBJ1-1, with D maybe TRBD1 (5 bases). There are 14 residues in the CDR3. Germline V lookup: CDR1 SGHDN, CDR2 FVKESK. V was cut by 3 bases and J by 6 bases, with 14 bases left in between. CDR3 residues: CASSHPVPGAEAFF. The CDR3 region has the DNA TGTGCCAGCAGCCACCCAGTCCCGGGGGCTGAAGCTTTCTTT. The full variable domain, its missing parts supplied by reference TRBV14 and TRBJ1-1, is EAGVTQFPSHSVIEKGQTVTLRCDPISGHDNLYWYRRVMGKEIKFLLHFVKESKQDESGMPNNRFLAERTGGTYSTLKVQPAELEDSGVYFCASSHPVPGAEAFFGQGTRLTVV.

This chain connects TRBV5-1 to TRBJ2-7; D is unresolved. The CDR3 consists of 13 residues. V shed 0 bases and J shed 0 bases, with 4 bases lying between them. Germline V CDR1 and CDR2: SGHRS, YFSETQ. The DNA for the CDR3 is TGCGCCAGCAGCTTGGAACTCTCCTACGAGCAGTACTTC. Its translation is CASSLELSYEQYF.

The CDR3 region has the DNA TGTGCCAGCAGCCCCGTCGTAGCGCGGCCCGGCGACGAGCAGTACTTC. It codes for CASSPVVARPGDEQYF. V and J are TRBV11-2 and TRBJ2-7; possible D gene TRBD2, 5 bases. V lost 5 bases and J lost 5, with 22 bases in between. Germline CDR1 and CDR2: SGHAT and FQNNGV. The CDR3 spans 16 residues.

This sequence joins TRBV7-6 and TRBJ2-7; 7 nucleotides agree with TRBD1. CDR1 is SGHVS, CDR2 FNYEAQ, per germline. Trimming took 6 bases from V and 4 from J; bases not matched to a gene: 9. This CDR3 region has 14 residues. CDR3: CASRNGKGAYEQYF. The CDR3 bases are TGTGCCAGCAGGAACGGGAAGGGGGCTTACGAGCAGTACTTC.

For the CDR3, the DNA is TGTGCCAGCAGCTCCCACTCGGCGGGGGAGGCTGAAGCTTTCTTT. Encoded protein: CASSSHSAGEAEAFF. This chain links TRBV7-8 with TRBJ1-1, with D perhaps matching TRBD1 (5 bases). Trimming pared 4 bases from V and 6 bases from J, leaving 18 bases between. Germline assignment: CDR1 SGHVS and CDR2 FQNEAQ. The CDR3 has 15 residues.

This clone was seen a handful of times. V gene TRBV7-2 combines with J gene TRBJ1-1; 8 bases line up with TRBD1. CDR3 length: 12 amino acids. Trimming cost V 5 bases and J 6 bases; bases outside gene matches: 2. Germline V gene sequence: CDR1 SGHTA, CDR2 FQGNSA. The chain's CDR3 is CASSRDRSEAFF. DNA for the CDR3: TGTGCCAGCAGCCGGGACAGGTCTGAAGCTTTCTTT.

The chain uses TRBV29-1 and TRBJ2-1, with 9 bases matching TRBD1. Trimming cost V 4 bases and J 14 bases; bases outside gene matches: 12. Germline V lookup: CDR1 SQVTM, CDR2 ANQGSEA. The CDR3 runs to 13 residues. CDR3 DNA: TGCAGCGTTGCCGGGAGTCCGGGACAGGGCGAGTTCTTC. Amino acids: CSVAGSPGQGEFF.

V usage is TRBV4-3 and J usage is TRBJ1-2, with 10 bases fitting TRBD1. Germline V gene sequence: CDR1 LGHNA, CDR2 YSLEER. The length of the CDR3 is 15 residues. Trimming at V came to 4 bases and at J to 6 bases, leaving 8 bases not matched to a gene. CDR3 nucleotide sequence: TGCGCCAGCAGCCGATTTCCCGGGACAGGGGATGGCTACACCTTC. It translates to CASSRFPGTGDGYTF.

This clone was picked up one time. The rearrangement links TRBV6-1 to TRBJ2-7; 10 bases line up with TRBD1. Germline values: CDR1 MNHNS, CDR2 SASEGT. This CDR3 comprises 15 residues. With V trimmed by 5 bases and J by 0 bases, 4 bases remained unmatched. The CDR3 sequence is CASSSTGGPSYEQYF. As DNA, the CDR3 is TGTGCCAGCAGTTCGACAGGGGGCCCCTCCTACGAGCAGTACTTC.

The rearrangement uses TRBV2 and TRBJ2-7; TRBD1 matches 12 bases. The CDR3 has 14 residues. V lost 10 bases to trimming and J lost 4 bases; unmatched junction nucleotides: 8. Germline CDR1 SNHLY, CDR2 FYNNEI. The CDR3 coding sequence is TGTGCCATCAGGGGGACAGGGGGCAGGTACGAGCAGTACTTC. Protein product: CAIRGTGGRYEQYF.

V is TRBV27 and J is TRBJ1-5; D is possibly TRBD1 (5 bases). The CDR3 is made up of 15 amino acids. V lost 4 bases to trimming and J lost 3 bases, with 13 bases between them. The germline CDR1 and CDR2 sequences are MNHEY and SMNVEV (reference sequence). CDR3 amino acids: CASSSGWGLNQPQHF. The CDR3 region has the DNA TGTGCCAGCAGTTCTGGATGGGGCCTCAATCAGCCCCAGCATTTT.

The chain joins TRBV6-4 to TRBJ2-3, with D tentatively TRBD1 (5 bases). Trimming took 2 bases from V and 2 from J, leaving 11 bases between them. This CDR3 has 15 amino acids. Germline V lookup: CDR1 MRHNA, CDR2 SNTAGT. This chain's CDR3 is CASSDGASSTDTQYF. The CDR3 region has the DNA TGTGCCAGCAGTGACGGGGCGTCCTCCACAGATACGCAGTATTTT.

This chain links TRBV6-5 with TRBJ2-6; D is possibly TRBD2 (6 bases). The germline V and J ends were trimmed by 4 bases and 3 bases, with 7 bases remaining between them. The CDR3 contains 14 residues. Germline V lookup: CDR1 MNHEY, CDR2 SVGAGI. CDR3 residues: CASSLGGGANVLTF. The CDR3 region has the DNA TGTGCCAGCAGTTTGGGAGGTGGGGCCAACGTCCTGACTTTC.

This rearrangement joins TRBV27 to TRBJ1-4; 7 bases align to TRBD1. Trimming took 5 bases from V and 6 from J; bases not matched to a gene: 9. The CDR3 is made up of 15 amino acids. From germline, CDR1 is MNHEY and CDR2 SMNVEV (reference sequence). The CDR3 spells CASSNTGAGYEKLFF. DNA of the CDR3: TGTGCCAGCAGTAATACAGGGGCGGGTTATGAAAAACTGTTTTTT.

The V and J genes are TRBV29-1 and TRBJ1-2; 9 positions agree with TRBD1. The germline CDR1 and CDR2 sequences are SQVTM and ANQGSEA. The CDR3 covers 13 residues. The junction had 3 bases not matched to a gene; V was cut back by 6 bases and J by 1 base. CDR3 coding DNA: TGCAGCGTGGGACAGGGACTTAACTATGGCTACACCTTC. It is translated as CSVGQGLNYGYTF.

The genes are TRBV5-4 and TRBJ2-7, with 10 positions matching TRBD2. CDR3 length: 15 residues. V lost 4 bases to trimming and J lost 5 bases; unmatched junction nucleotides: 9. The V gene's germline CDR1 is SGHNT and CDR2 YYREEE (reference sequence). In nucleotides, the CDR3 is TGTGCCAGCAGCCTACCGGGACTAGCGAACCACGAGCAGTACTTC. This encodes CASSLPGLANHEQYF.

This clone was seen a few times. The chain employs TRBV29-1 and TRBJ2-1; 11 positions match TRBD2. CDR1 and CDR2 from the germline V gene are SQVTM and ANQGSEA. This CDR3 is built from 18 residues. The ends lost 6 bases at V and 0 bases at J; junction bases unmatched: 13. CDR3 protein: CSVANSGRAFSSYNEQFF. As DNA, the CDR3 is TGCAGCGTCGCTAATAGCGGGAGGGCCTTTAGCTCCTACAATGAGCAGTTCTTC.

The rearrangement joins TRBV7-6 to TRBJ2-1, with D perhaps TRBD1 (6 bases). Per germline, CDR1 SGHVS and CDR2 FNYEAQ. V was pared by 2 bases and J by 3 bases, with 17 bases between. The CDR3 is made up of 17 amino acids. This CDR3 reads CASSLWPQGKSYNEQFF. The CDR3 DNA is TGTGCCAGCAGCTTATGGCCCCAGGGGAAAAGCTACAATGAGCAGTTCTTC.